This T cell receptor beta chain was sequenced in a study of beta chain features in type 1 diabetes. About the research overall: Across all samples, roughly 99 million sorted cells were examined. Study-wide results and limits: Relative to healthy donors, patients appeared to have naive, central memory and Treg TCRB repertoires that were more similar. Because the template was cDNA, high-expressing cells might be over-represented. Fewer insertions but more deletions were seen at VDJ junctions in type 1 diabetes patients.

Expressed TCRB transcripts were sequenced after all isolated RNA was converted to cDNA. TCRdb keeps only in-frame clones here, not all; method: immunoSEQ multiplex PCR. The sample includes 38,000 or so clones, 64% of them seen just once. A note on this clone: Its cognate antigen is unknown.

The CDR3 is made up of 17 amino acids. The V end was cut by 4 bases, the J end by 0 bases, with 16 bases between. Germline CDR1 reads SEHNR; CDR2 reads FQNEAQ (reference sequence). This rearrangement joins TRBV7-9 to TRBJ1-5; D not resolved. Sequences were obtained from Tregs from blood. The TCR originated in a woman under 40 in good health. The DNA of the CDR3 is TGTGCCAGCAGCTCCTACGAACCGGGGTATAGCAATCAGCCCCAGCATTTT. The encoded protein is CASSSYEPGYSNQPQHF.